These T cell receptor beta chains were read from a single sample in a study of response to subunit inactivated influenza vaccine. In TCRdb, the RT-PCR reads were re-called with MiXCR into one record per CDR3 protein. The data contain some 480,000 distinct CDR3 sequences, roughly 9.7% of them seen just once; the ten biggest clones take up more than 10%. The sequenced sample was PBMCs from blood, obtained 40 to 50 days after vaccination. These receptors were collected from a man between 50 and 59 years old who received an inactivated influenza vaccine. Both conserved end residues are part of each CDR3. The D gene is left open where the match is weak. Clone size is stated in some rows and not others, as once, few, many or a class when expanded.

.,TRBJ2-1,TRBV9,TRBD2,CASSLESGGSYSYNEQFF,TGTGCCAGCAGCTTGGAGTCTGGCGGGAGCTACTCCTACAATGAGCAGTTCTTC
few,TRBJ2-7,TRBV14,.,CASSQDWGLSEQYF,TGTGCCAGCAGCCAAGATTGGGGTCTGAGTGAGCAGTACTTC
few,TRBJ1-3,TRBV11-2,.,CASSYLDSVPYVRRNTIYF,TGTGCCAGCAGCTACCTCGACAGCGTGCCCTACGTTCGCAGAAACACCATATATTTT
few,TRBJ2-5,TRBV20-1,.,CSARLEGVLGYQETQYF,TGCAGTGCTAGATTGGAAGGGGTTCTGGGGTACCAAGAGACCCAGTACTTC
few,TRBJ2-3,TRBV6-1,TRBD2,CATKTSGSTDTQYF,TGTGCCACCAAGACTAGCGGTAGCACAGATACGCAGTATTTT
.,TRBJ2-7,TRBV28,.,CASSHPGRSYEQYF,TGTGCCAGCAGTCACCCGGGGCGAAGCTACGAGCAGTACTTC
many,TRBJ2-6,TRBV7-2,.,CASSRMSGANVLTF,TGTGCCAGCAGCCGTATGAGTGGGGCCAACGTCCTGACTTTC
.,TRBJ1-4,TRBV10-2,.,CASSPNTWTAANEKLFF,TGCGCCAGCAGTCCTAACACCTGGACAGCGGCTAATGAAAAACTGTTTTTT
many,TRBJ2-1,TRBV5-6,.,CASSFSPGDEQFF,TGTGCCAGCAGCTTTTCACCCGGGGATGAGCAGTTCTTC
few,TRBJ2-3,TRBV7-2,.,CASSLWDISTDTQYF,TGTGCCAGCAGCTTATGGGACATTAGCACAGATACGCAGTATTTT
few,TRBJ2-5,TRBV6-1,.,CASRRGGGETQYF,TGTGCCAGCAGGAGGGGGGGCGGGGAGACCCAGTACTTC
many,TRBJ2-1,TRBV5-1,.,CASSLALLGGPREQFF,TGCGCCAGCAGCTTGGCCCTTTTGGGGGGGCCACGGGAGCAGTTCTTC
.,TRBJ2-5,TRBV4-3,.,CASSPQGVKGETQYF,TGCGCCAGCAGCCCCCAAGGGGTAAAGGGGGAGACCCAGTACTTC
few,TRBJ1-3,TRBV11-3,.,CASSFEPGNTIYF,TGTGCCAGCAGCTTCGAACCTGGAAACACCATATATTTT
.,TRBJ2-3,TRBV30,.,CAWSVGGANTDTQYF,TGTGCCTGGAGTGTTGGGGGGGCCAATACAGATACGCAGTATTTT
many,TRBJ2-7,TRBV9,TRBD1,CASSLGTGESYEQYF,TGTGCCAGCAGCTTAGGGACAGGGGAGTCCTACGAGCAGTACTTC
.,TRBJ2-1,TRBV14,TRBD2,CASSQGTSGWGEQFF,TGTGCCAGCAGCCAAGGGACTAGCGGGTGGGGTGAGCAGTTCTTC
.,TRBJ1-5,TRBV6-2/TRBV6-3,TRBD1,CASATDREAKQPQHF,TGTGCCAGCGCTACCGACAGGGAAGCGAAGCAGCCCCAGCATTTT
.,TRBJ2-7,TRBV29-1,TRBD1,CSVENRGTYEQYF,TGCAGCGTTGAAAACAGGGGAACCTACGAGCAGTACTTC
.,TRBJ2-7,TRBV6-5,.,CASSYSSGMHYEQYF,TGTGCCAGCAGTTACTCGTCCGGGATGCACTACGAGCAGTACTTC
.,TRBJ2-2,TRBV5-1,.,CASTPYGTLNTGELFF,TGCGCCAGCACCCCTTACGGGACACTGAACACCGGGGAGCTGTTTTTT
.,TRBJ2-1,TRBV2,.,CASERRGHYNEQFF,TGTGCCAGCGAACGACGGGGCCATTACAATGAGCAGTTCTTC